Each of the 26 T cell receptor beta chains below was sequenced from the same sample in a study of blood T cell repertoires in COVID-19. The protocol was immunoSEQ multiplex PCR, while the TCRdb copy is restricted to in-frame clones and leaves out a portion. The sample contains about 180,000 clones, over 80% of which appear only once. Sequenced: peripheral blood. The receptors were gathered from a woman in her thirties or forties with COVID-19, enrolled during active disease.

This clone was counted once. The V gene is TRBV19, the J gene TRBJ2-5; 11 nucleotides align to TRBD2. CDR1 and CDR2 from the germline V gene are LNHDA and SQIVND (reference sequence). Trimming at V came to 5 bases and at J to 0 bases, leaving 11 bases not matched to a gene. The CDR3 is made up of 18 amino acids. In DNA, the CDR3 is TGTGCCAGTAGTCAAAGGGATCCGGGACTAGCGGACCAAGAGACCCAGTACTTC. It translates to CASSQRDPGLADQETQYF. Variable domain in full (rest from reference TRBV19 and TRBJ2-5): DGGITQSPKYLFRKEGQNVTLSCEQNLNHDAMYWYRQDPGQGLRLIYYSQIVNDFQKGDIAEGYSVSREKKESFPLTVTSAQKNPTAFYLCASSQRDPGLADQETQYFGPGTRLLVL.

The V and J genes are TRBV12-3 or TRBV12-4 and TRBJ1-5; unclear D gene. There are 13 residues in the CDR3. The V gene lost 5 bases and the J gene lost 6 bases, with 11 bases spanning the gap. The CDR3 bases are TGTGCCAGCAGTCTAAAAACCTCTCAGCCCCAGCATTTT. It specifies CASSLKTSQPQHF.

The chain uses TRBV5-1 and TRBJ1-4; D unresolved. Germline CDR1 SGHRS, CDR2 YFSETQ. The CDR3 has 15 amino acids. Trimming shortened V by 0 bases and J by 0 bases, and 6 bases separated the two germline ends. Written as DNA, the CDR3 is TGCGCCAGCAGCTTGGCGGCGGCAACTAATGAAAAACTGTTTTTT. Residues: CASSLAAATNEKLFF.

This chain connects TRBV9 to TRBJ2-7; perhaps TRBD2 as D (6 bases). Trimming stripped 3 bases from V and 3 bases from J, with 16 bases between. Germline-derived CDR1 and CDR2 are SGDLS and YYNGEE. The CDR3 spans 15 residues. CDR3 protein: CASSAASGLGYEQYF. As DNA, the CDR3 is TGTGCCAGCAGCGCCGCCTCGGGACTGGGCTACGAGCAGTACTTC. Variable domain in full (rest from reference TRBV9 and TRBJ2-7): DSGVTQTPKHLITATGQRVTLRCSPRSGDLSVYWYQQSLDQGLQFLIQYYNGEERAKGNILERFSAQQFPDLHSELNLSSLELGDSALYFCASSAASGLGYEQYFGPGTRLTVT.

The V and J genes are TRBV9 and TRBJ2-7; 9 bases line up with TRBD2. V was pared by 0 bases and J by 3 bases, with 4 bases of the junction left unmatched. The germline V gene encodes CDR1 SGDLS and CDR2 YYNGEE. CDR3 length equals 15 residues. The CDR3 loop reads CASSVAFSGGYEQYF. The CDR3 DNA sequence: TGTGCCAGCAGCGTAGCCTTTAGCGGGGGCTACGAGCAGTACTTC.

The genes are TRBV27 and TRBJ1-3; D call uncertain. CDR1 MNHEY and CDR2 SMNVEV come from the germline V gene (reference sequence). The V end was cut by 5 bases, the J end by 3 bases, with 14 bases between. There are 15 residues in the CDR3. In DNA form, the CDR3 reads TGTGCCAGCAGTCGCCGGGGATTGGGTGGAAACACCATATATTTT. It translates to CASSRRGLGGNTIYF.

The chain employs TRBV7-6 and TRBJ1-4, with D perhaps TRBD1 (6 bases). Germline CDR1 reads SGHVS; CDR2 reads FNYEAQ. The V and J ends lost 5 bases and 5 bases respectively, with 12 bases between them. The CDR3 is 14 residues long. The DNA of the CDR3 is TGTGCCAGCAGCCGACTTGGACAGAATGAAAAACTGTTTTTT. This codes for CASSRLGQNEKLFF.

The V gene is TRBV6-5, the J gene TRBJ1-1; D unresolved. Between the trimmed V and J ends, which lost 2 bases and 0 bases, there was a span of 7 bases. Germline V CDR1 and CDR2: MNHEY, SVGAGI. The CDR3 sequence is 14 residues long. In DNA form, the CDR3 reads TGTGCCAGCAGTTACGGAGGAATGAACACTGAAGCTTTCTTT. Encoded protein: CASSYGGMNTEAFF.

The genes are TRBV7-9 and TRBJ1-6; D is uncertain. The CDR3 consists of 13 residues. V was cut by 2 bases and J by 7 bases, with 6 bases left in between. Germline CDR1 reads SEHNR; CDR2 reads FQNEAQ (reference sequence). The CDR3 reads CASSLTVNSPLHF. The CDR3 DNA reads TGTGCCAGCAGCTTAACAGTCAATTCACCCCTCCACTTT.

The chain combines TRBV19 with TRBJ2-3; TRBD2 might be the D (6 bases). The V gene lost 3 bases and the J gene lost 10 bases, with 17 bases spanning the gap. The germline CDR1 and CDR2 sequences are LNHDA and SQIVND (reference sequence). The CDR3 has 14 residues. The CDR3 sequence is CASSIMGLPSSQYF. In nucleotides, the CDR3 is TGTGCCAGTAGTATTATGGGACTCCCTTCTTCGCAGTATTTT.

This clone is a singleton in its sample. This sequence joins TRBV29-1 and TRBJ2-3, with 10 positions matching TRBD2. Germline CDR1 is SQVTM and CDR2 is ANQGSEA. CDR3 length: 14 amino acids. The junction had 7 bases not matched to a gene; V was cut back by 4 bases and J by 6 bases. CDR3 nucleotide sequence: TGCAGCGTTGCGGCAGCGGGGGGGCGGGATACGCAGTATTTT. Translated: CSVAAAGGRDTQYF.

The chain employs TRBV16 and TRBJ1-2; 8 bases map to TRBD1. Trimming cost V 0 bases and J 4 bases; bases outside gene matches: 4. CDR1 is KGHSY and CDR2 is FQNENV in the germline V gene. This CDR3 has 15 amino acids. CDR3 in DNA: TGTGCCAGCAGCCAATCGGTAGGGACAGGCTATGGCTACACCTTC. Amino acids: CASSQSVGTGYGYTF. Variable domain in full (rest from reference TRBV16 and TRBJ1-2): GEEVAQTPKHLVRGEGQKAKLYCAPIKGHSYVFWYQQVLKNEFKFLISFQNENVFDETGMPKERFSAKCLPNSPCSLEIQATKLEDSAVYFCASSQSVGTGYGYTFGSGTRLTVV.

V and J are TRBV19 and TRBJ2-1, with D tentatively TRBD2 (7 bases). V lost 1 base and J lost 9, with 16 bases in between. The CDR3 sequence is 15 residues long. The germline gives CDR1 LNHDA, CDR2 SQIVND (reference sequence). The CDR3 region has the DNA TGTGCCAGTAGTATAGCGGGGGGCCTTGGTGCTGAGCAGTTCTTC. It encodes CASSIAGGLGAEQFF.

This chain connects TRBV7-3 to TRBJ2-1; 10 nucleotides agree with TRBD2. Germline-derived CDR1 and CDR2 are SGHTA and FQGTGA. J lost 8 bases, V lost 2 bases, and 6 bases had no gene match. CDR3 length: 15 amino acids. The CDR3 here is CASSLYLAGDHEQFF. In DNA, the CDR3 is TGTGCCAGCAGCTTATATCTAGCGGGAGATCATGAGCAGTTCTTC. The variable domain in full, completed from reference TRBV7-3 and TRBJ2-1, reads GAGVSQTPSNKVTEKGKYVELRCDPISGHTALYWYRQSLGQGPEFLIYFQGTGAADDSGLPNDRFFAVRPEGSVSTLKIQRTERGDSAVYLCASSLYLAGDHEQFFGPGTRLTVL.

This chain connects TRBV5-1 to TRBJ2-5; D is undetermined. Trimming shortened V by 1 base and J by 2 bases, and 12 bases separated the two germline ends. Germline V gives CDR1 SGHRS, CDR2 YFSETQ. The CDR3 has 15 amino acids. The CDR3 loop is CASSLFSGEQETQYF. CDR3 nucleotides: TGCGCCAGCAGCTTGTTTTCCGGAGAACAAGAGACCCAGTACTTC.

As regards this clone: Other DNA sequences in this specimen translate into the identical CDR3. The chain combines TRBV6-5 with TRBJ1-5; D might be TRBD1 (6 bases). The ends were cut back, 5 bases at V and 1 base at J, with 9 bases in the middle. Germline assignment: CDR1 MNHEY and CDR2 SVGAGI. This CDR3 region has 14 residues. Here the CDR3 reads CASSPQGSNQPQHF. CDR3 sequence (DNA): TGTGCCAGCAGTCCCCAGGGGAGCAATCAGCCCCAGCATTTT.

This sequence joins TRBV24-1 and TRBJ2-1, with TRBD2 as a possible D gene (6 bases). Germline CDR1 is KGHDR and CDR2 is SFDVKD. V was pared by 2 bases and J by 8 bases, with 15 bases between. The CDR3 sequence is 15 residues long. The CDR3 sequence: CATSDSVRRGDEQFF. The DNA of the CDR3 is TGTGCCACCAGTGATTCCGTCAGGAGGGGCGATGAGCAGTTCTTC.

The CDR3 coding sequence is TGTGCCAGCAGCGTAAGTACGGGACACCCTGAAGCTTTCTTT. It encodes CASSVSTGHPEAFF. This sequence joins TRBV9 and TRBJ1-1, with D possibly TRBD1 on 6 matching bases. Germline CDR1 is SGDLS and CDR2 is YYNGEE. The V and J ends lost 1 base and 6 bases respectively, with 13 bases between them. This CDR3 is 14 amino acids long.

The genes are TRBV6-5 and TRBJ2-2; D unresolved. The CDR3 is 12 residues long. Germline-derived CDR1 and CDR2 are MNHEY and SVGAGI. Trimming took 6 bases from V and 5 from J, leaving 7 bases between them. This CDR3 reads CASRPGTGELFF. The CDR3 coding sequence is TGTGCCAGCAGACCCGGGACCGGGGAGCTGTTTTTT.

This rearrangement joins TRBV4-1 to TRBJ1-5, with 10 bases identical to TRBD1. Germline trimming cut 3 bases from V and 4 bases from J; bases unmatched to any gene: 6. Germline lookup yields CDR1 MGHRA and CDR2 YSYEKL. CDR3 length: 16 residues. The CDR3 DNA reads as TGCGCCAGCAGCCACCGTTCGGGACAGGGGAATCAGCCCCAGCATTTT. Protein: CASSHRSGQGNQPQHF.

The chain links TRBV3-1 (or the pseudogene TRBV3-2) to TRBJ1-2, with 10 bases matching TRBD1. Germline V gene lookup returns CDR1 LGHDT and CDR2 YNNKEL (reference sequence). Trimming took 2 bases from V and 8 from J; bases not matched to a gene: 2. The CDR3 has 13 amino acids. The CDR3 DNA follows: TGTGCCAGCAGCCAACGGACAGGGGGGGGCTACACCTTC. Translated, it gives CASSQRTGGGYTF.

This clone showed up just a few times. V gene TRBV3-1 (or the pseudogene TRBV3-2) combines with J gene TRBJ1-4; D is undetermined. This CDR3 region has 12 residues. Germline V CDR1 and CDR2: LGHDT, YNNKEL (reference sequence). V was pared by 4 bases and J by 8 bases, with 8 bases between. CDR3 amino acids: CASSPREEKLFF. In nucleotides, the CDR3 is TGTGCCAGCAGCCCGAGGGAGGAAAAACTGTTTTTT.

This chain uses TRBV14 with TRBJ1-2, with unresolved D. Deletions cut 0 bases from V and 4 bases from J, with 9 bases between. The CDR3 length is 14 residues. Germline-derived CDR1 and CDR2 are SGHDN and FVKESK. CDR3 nucleotide sequence: TGTGCCAGCAGCCAAGACCGGGTCGCCTATGGCTACACCTTC. It translates to CASSQDRVAYGYTF.

This clone was seen only once. The V call is TRBV27, the J call TRBJ2-3; perhaps TRBD1 as D (5 bases). This CDR3 contains 16 residues. Germline V lookup: CDR1 MNHEY, CDR2 SMNVEV (reference sequence). V was cut by 3 bases and J by 4 bases, with 17 bases left in between. CDR3 coding DNA: TGTGCCAGCAGTTTTCTTCCAGGGATATATTCAGATACGCAGTATTTT. This encodes CASSFLPGIYSDTQYF.

The table lists this clone with a few counts. This sequence joins TRBV2 and TRBJ2-2; D is perhaps TRBD2 (6 bases). V lost 2 bases to trimming and J lost 6 bases, with 10 bases between them. The CDR3 contains 14 residues. Germline V gene data show CDR1 as SNHLY and CDR2 as FYNNEI. For the CDR3, the DNA is TGTGCCAGCAGTGAAACTAGCTCACCCGGGGAGCTGTTTTTT. Its translation: CASSETSSPGELFF.

The rearrangement uses TRBV11-2 and TRBJ1-4; a weak D match, TRBD1 (5 bases). V gave up 3 bases and J gave up 0 bases, with 11 bases separating them. Germline values: CDR1 SGHAT, CDR2 FQNNGV. The CDR3 totals 16 residues. This chain's CDR3 is CASSFGRVATNEKLFF. CDR3 nucleotides: TGTGCCAGCAGCTTTGGCAGGGTAGCAACTAATGAAAAACTGTTTTTT.